This T cell receptor (beta chain) emerged from a study of T cells in Graves' hyperthyroidism and ophthalmopathy. Whole-study findings and limits: The model predicted ophthalmopathy a median approximately seven months before onset.

Researchers took RNA transcripts and amplified the TCR beta CDR3 regions from them. An initial round of RT-PCR targeting the TCR CDR3 relied on the HTBI primer set. TCRdb used MiXCR to reprocess the multiplex PCR reads, holding one entry per CDR3 protein. The sample carries some 460,000 distinct CDR3 sequences, 15% to 18% recorded once. CDR3 size: 13 residues. The germline V gene has CDR1 MNHNS and CDR2 SASEGT. Trimming removed 5 bases from V and 6 bases from J, with 14 bases in between. This clonotype was counted many times. Its antigen is still unknown. Sequenced material: blood. The TCR comes from a woman aged 18-30 years with Graves' hyperthyroidism. The chain uses TRBV6-1 and TRBJ2-7, with a tentative D call TRBD1 (6 bases). The CDR3 sequence is CASSYRDWSEQYF. In DNA, the CDR3 is TGTGCCAGCAGTTACAGGGATTGGAGCGAGCAGTACTTC.